These 2 T cell receptor beta chains share one sample of origin, sequenced in a study of blood T cells in healthy people across ages. Primed by a sample-barcoded 5' primer and a J-beta primer mix, a second PCR proceeded for roughly 7 to 11 cycles. TCRdb reprocessed the 5' RACE reads with MiXCR, giving one entry per CDR3 protein. The profile shows 950,000 to 1,200,000 distinct CDR3 sequences, around two fifths of them singletons. Sequencing used blood. The receptors here all came from a man younger than 30 in good health.

The table lists this clonotype with a count of one. The gene calls are TRBV9 and TRBJ2-3; TRBD2 aligns across 8 bases. V shed 3 bases and J 4 bases; nucleotides not matched to a gene: 7. The CDR3 loop spans 15 amino acids. In germline, CDR1 is SGDLS, CDR2 YYNGEE. The CDR3 loop is CASSDSGVVPDTQYF. The CDR3 DNA follows: TGTGCCAGCAGCGATAGCGGGGTTGTGCCAGATACGCAGTATTTT.

This clonotype was seen a few times. The chain couples TRBV20-1 to TRBJ2-7; TRBD1 might be the D (5 bases). In germline, CDR1 is DFQATT, CDR2 SNEGSKA (reference sequence). The CDR3 runs to 14 residues. The V end lost 4 bases, the J end lost 0 bases, and 13 bases lay between the germline ends. CDR3 sequence (DNA): TGCAGTGCTACTCAGGACATCCGCTCCTACGAGCAGTACTTC. It encodes CSATQDIRSYEQYF.